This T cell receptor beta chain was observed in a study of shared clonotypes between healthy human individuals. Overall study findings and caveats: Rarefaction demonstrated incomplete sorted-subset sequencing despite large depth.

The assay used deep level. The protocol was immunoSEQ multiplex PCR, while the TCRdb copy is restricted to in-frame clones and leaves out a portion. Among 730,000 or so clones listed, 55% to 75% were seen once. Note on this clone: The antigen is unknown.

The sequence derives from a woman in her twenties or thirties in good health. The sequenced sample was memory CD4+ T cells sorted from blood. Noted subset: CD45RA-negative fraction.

As DNA, the CDR3 is TGTGCCAGCAATAAGGGGCTAGGAGGCTACACCTTC. As protein: CASNKGLGGYTF. The gene calls are TRBV7-9 and TRBJ1-2, with D perhaps TRBD1 (5 bases). CDR1 is SEHNR, CDR2 FQNEAQ, per germline (reference sequence). The CDR3 runs to 12 residues. V lost 7 bases and J 8 bases, leaving 14 bases between the germline ends. Complete variable domain (other parts from reference TRBV7-9 and TRBJ1-2): DTGVSQNPRHKITKRGQNVTFRCDPISEHNRLYWYRQTLGQGPEFLTYFQNEAQLEKSRLLSDRFSAERPKGSFSTLEIQRTEQGDSAMYLCASNKGLGGYTFGSGTRLTVV.